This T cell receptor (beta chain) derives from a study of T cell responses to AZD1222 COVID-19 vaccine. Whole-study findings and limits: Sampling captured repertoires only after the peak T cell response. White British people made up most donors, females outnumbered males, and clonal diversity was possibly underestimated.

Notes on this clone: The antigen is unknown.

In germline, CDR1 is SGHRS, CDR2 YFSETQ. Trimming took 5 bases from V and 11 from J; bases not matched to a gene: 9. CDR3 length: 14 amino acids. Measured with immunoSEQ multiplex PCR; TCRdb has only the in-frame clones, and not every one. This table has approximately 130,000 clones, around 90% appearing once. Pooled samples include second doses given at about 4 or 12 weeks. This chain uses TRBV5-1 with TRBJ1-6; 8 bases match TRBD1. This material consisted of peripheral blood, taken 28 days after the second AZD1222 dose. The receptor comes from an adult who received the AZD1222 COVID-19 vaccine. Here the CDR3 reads CASSPGGADTPLHF. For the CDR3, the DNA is TGCGCCAGCAGTCCAGGGGGCGCTGACACACCCCTCCACTTT.